This T cell receptor (beta chain) originates from a study of cytomegalovirus exposure and HLA in healthy donors. General study points: In a later analysis, most CMV-associated TCR beta chains appeared HLA-restricted.

PCR was performed using 60 Vbeta and 13 Jbeta primers. Sequencing used immunoSEQ multiplex PCR; TCRdb keeps in-frame clones, though not all of them. The sample consists of fewer than 250,000 clones, 70% to 80% of them appearing once. With regard to this clone: Its cognate antigen is unknown.

V was shortened by 0 bases and J by 3 bases, with 7 bases between the two germline ends. CDR3 length: 14 residues. The sequence came from a male donor in good health and CMV-seronegative. The source material was PBMCs. The genes are TRBV23-1 and TRBJ2-3, with a weak D call TRBD2 (6 bases). TRBV23-1 is noted as an ORF with a role that remains uncertain. In DNA, the CDR3 is TGCGCCAGCAGTCAATCGGGAGGTACAGATACGCAGTATTTT. This sequence encodes CASSQSGGTDTQYF.